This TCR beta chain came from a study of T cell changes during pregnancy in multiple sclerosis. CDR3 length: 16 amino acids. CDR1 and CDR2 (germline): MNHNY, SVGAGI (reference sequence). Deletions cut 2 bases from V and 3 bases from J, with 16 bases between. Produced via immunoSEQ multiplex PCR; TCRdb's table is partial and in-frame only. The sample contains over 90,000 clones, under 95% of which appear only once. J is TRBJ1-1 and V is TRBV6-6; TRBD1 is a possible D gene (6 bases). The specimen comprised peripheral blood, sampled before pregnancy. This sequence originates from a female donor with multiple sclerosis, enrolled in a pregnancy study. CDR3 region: CASSYRQVSWDTEAFF. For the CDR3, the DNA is TGTGCCAGCAGTTACAGACAGGTGTCGTGGGACACTGAAGCTTTCTTT.